The 5 T cell receptor beta chains below all came from one sample that was sequenced in a study of cytomegalovirus exposure and HLA in healthy donors. It was with 60 Vbeta and 13 Jbeta primers that the PCR ran. Sequenced by immunoSEQ multiplex PCR; TCRdb stores in-frame clones only, minus some. Among more than 100,000 clones, around 65% were seen once, and the ten largest hold roughly 3.3%. Material for sequencing was PBMCs. The receptors here all came from a woman in her forties or fifties in good health and CMV-seronegative.

J is TRBJ1-1 and V is TRBV12-5; D uncertain. The CDR3 runs 17 residues. Per the germline V gene, CDR1 is LGHNT and CDR2 is FRNRAP. The ends were cut back, 2 bases at V and 10 bases at J, with 26 bases in the middle. CDR3 sequence: CASGLPPGTLPTAGAFF. In nucleotides, the CDR3 is TGTGCTAGTGGTTTGCCTCCAGGCACCCTCCCGACGGCCGGAGCTTTCTTT. The whole variable domain, filled in from reference TRBV12-5 and TRBJ1-1, reads DARVTQTPRHKVTEMGQEVTMRCQPILGHNTVFWYRQTMMQGLELLAYFRNRAPLDDSGMPKDRFSAEMPDATLATLKIQPSEPRDSAVYFCASGLPPGTLPTAGAFFGQGTRLTVV.

In its sample, this clone was seen once. The gene calls are TRBV6-1 and TRBJ2-1, with 8 positions matching TRBD1. Germline V gives CDR1 MNHNS, CDR2 SASEGT. This CDR3 has 14 amino acids. Trimming took 2 bases from V and 5 from J; bases not matched to a gene: 2. CDR3 amino acids: CASSEPGQDNEQFF. CDR3 coding DNA: TGTGCCAGCAGTGAACCGGGACAGGACAATGAGCAGTTCTTC.

J is TRBJ1-3 and V is TRBV5-4, with D hard to call. The CDR3 covers 20 residues. CDR1 and CDR2 (germline): SGHNT, YYREEE (reference sequence). Trimming removed 0 bases from V and 1 base from J, with 23 bases in between. The CDR3 is CASSLDGGQYRSRSGNTIYF. The CDR3 nucleotides read TGTGCCAGCAGCTTGGACGGAGGCCAGTATCGGTCAAGATCTGGAAACACCATATATTTT.

CDR3 residues: CATATGGITDTQYF. CDR3 sequence (DNA): TGTGCCACCGCGACAGGGGGGATCACAGATACGCAGTATTTT. V is TRBV7-2 and J is TRBJ2-3; 9 bases map to TRBD1. Germline V gives CDR1 SGHTA, CDR2 FQGNSA. The length of the CDR3 is 14 residues. V trimming: 10 bases; J trimming: 2 bases; junction bases outside the gene matches: 7.

This clone has a handful of counts. The rearrangement joins TRBV7-9 to TRBJ2-3; 9 positions match TRBD2. V dropped 1 base and J dropped 2; count of bases not matched to a gene: 7. Germline CDR1 SEHNR, CDR2 FQNEAQ (reference sequence). CDR3 length: 17 amino acids. Here the CDR3 reads CASSLVERGVFTDTQYF. CDR3 nucleotide sequence: TGTGCCAGCAGCTTAGTCGAGCGGGGGGTCTTCACAGATACGCAGTATTTT. Together with reference TRBV7-9 and TRBJ2-3, the CDR3 gives the full variable domain: DTGVSQNPRHKITKRGQNVTFRCDPISEHNRLYWYRQTLGQGPEFLTYFQNEAQLEKSRLLSDRFSAERPKGSFSTLEIQRTEQGDSAMYLCASSLVERGVFTDTQYFGPGTRLTVL.